What follows are 31 T cell receptor beta chains derived from one specimen sequenced in a study of blood T cell repertoires in COVID-19. Assay used: immunoSEQ multiplex PCR; TCRdb lists only in-frame clones, some missing. The sample lists roughly 170,000 clones; around 84% were seen once. Sequencing input: peripheral blood. These receptors all come from a man aged 35-49 years with active or convalescent COVID-19.

V usage is TRBV12-3 or TRBV12-4 and J usage is TRBJ1-1; the D gene is possibly TRBD1 (5 bases). The V and J ends lost 8 bases and 4 bases respectively, with 14 bases between them. CDR3 length: 13 amino acids. As DNA, the CDR3 is TGTGCCAGCGGAACAGCAAGGGGCACTGAAGCTTTCTTT. This codes for CASGTARGTEAFF.

This clone showed up just a few times. CDR3 coding DNA: TGTGCCAGCAGCCCGGACACGAACTATGGCTACACCTTC. Protein: CASSPDTNYGYTF. This chain joins TRBV7-6 and TRBJ1-2, with a weak D call TRBD1 (5 bases). This CDR3 has 13 amino acids. Trimming stripped 5 bases from V and 2 bases from J, with 9 bases between. Per germline, CDR1 SGHVS and CDR2 FNYEAQ.

The genes are TRBV3-1 (or the pseudogene TRBV3-2) and TRBJ2-5; 8 bases agree with TRBD2. This CDR3 comprises 16 residues. Germline loops: CDR1 LGHDT, CDR2 YNNKEL (reference sequence). The ends lost 3 bases at V and 3 bases at J; junction bases unmatched: 9. Written as DNA, the CDR3 is TGTGCCAGCAGCCACGAAGCGGGAGTCAATAAAGAGACCCAGTACTTC. This gives the protein CASSHEAGVNKETQYF.

V is TRBV6-5 and J is TRBJ1-3; the D gene is possibly TRBD1 (5 bases). The CDR3 spans 14 residues. Germline V gives CDR1 MNHEY, CDR2 SVGAGI. Between the trimmed V and J ends, which lost 6 bases and 2 bases, there was a span of 11 bases. The CDR3 is CASRDTATGNTIYF. CDR3 in DNA: TGTGCCAGCAGGGACACAGCTACTGGAAACACCATATATTTT.

J is TRBJ1-4 and V is TRBV4-2; 8 bases are shared with TRBD1. Germline V gene data show CDR1 as LGHNA and CDR2 as YNFKEQ. Trimming cost V 2 bases and J 8 bases; bases outside gene matches: 16. This CDR3 has 18 amino acids. CDR3 sequence (DNA): TGTGCCAGCAGCCAAACACCGGGACAGGCGATGAGGGGGGAAAAACTGTTTTTT. It specifies CASSQTPGQAMRGEKLFF.

The chain uses TRBV30 and TRBJ1-5; the match to TRBD1 covers 7 bases. Germline V gene lookup returns CDR1 GTSNPN and CDR2 SVGIG (reference sequence). The CDR3 length is 15 residues. Trimming took 3 bases from V and 0 from J; bases not matched to a gene: 5. The CDR3 region is CAWRVKGASNQPQHF. CDR3 nucleotide sequence: TGTGCCTGGAGGGTAAAGGGGGCTAGCAATCAGCCCCAGCATTTT.

The chain carries TRBV7-9 and TRBJ1-5; 11 positions match TRBD1. CDR1 and CDR2 from the germline V gene are SEHNR and FQNEAQ (reference sequence). With 5 bases clipped from V and 4 bases from J, the junction kept 7 bases outside the gene matches. The CDR3 covers 16 residues. CDR3 coding DNA: TGTGCCAGCAGCCGCGGGACAGGGGGATGGAATCAGCCCCAGCATTTT. Translation gives CASSRGTGGWNQPQHF.

This rearrangement joins TRBV3-1 (or the pseudogene TRBV3-2) to TRBJ2-1; D is ambiguous. The V end lost 0 bases, the J end lost 2 bases, and 8 bases lay between the germline ends. The CDR3 has 15 residues. Germline V lookup: CDR1 LGHDT, CDR2 YNNKEL (reference sequence). CDR3 in amino acids: CASSQDWRTYNEQFF. The CDR3 bases are TGTGCCAGCAGCCAAGATTGGCGGACCTACAATGAGCAGTTCTTC.

In the case of this clone: The junction departs from germline at one end; a sequencing error may be responsible. The V call is TRBV24-1, the J call TRBJ2-7, with 9 nucleotides matching TRBD1. From germline, CDR1 is KGHDR and CDR2 SFDVKD. CDR3 length equals 15 residues. CDR3 in amino acids: CAPSPGQGEVNEQYF. In DNA form, the CDR3 reads TGTGCCCCCAGCCCGGGACAGGGCGAAGTTAACGAGCAGTACTTC.

J is TRBJ2-3 and V is TRBV5-6; perhaps TRBD1 as D (6 bases). V lost 2 bases and J 3 bases, leaving 13 bases between the germline ends. In germline, CDR1 is SGHDT, CDR2 YYEEEE. The CDR3 consists of 15 residues. DNA of the CDR3: TGTGCCAGCAGCTTCCGACAGGCCGGGACAGATACGCAGTATTTT. It translates to CASSFRQAGTDTQYF.

The CDR3 bases are TGCGCCAGCAGTCTCAACATGGATTCACCCCTCCACTTT. Amino acids: CASSLNMDSPLHF. This chain uses TRBV4-1 with TRBJ1-6, with unresolved D. Germline CDR1 reads MGHRA; CDR2 reads YSYEKL. With 6 bases removed from V and 8 bases from J, the gap between germline ends came to 11 bases. The CDR3 is 13 residues long.

CDR3 region: CASGQPPTENGYTF. CDR3 coding DNA: TGTGCTAGTGGCCAGCCCCCGACAGAGAATGGCTACACCTTC. The genes are TRBV12-5 and TRBJ1-2, with D perhaps matching TRBD1 (5 bases). Germline values: CDR1 LGHNT, CDR2 FRNRAP. The CDR3 has 14 residues. V was trimmed by 6 bases and J by 6 bases, leaving 17 bases between them. Together with reference TRBV12-5 and TRBJ1-2, the CDR3 gives the full variable domain: DARVTQTPRHKVTEMGQEVTMRCQPILGHNTVFWYRQTMMQGLELLAYFRNRAPLDDSGMPKDRFSAEMPDATLATLKIQPSEPRDSAVYFCASGQPPTENGYTFGSGTRLTVV.

The chain carries TRBV11-3 and TRBJ2-7, with TRBD1 identical over 8 bases. V lost 5 bases to trimming and J lost 1 base; unmatched junction nucleotides: 4. This CDR3 region has 14 residues. The V gene's germline CDR1 is SGHNT and CDR2 YENEEA. The CDR3 DNA reads as TGTGCCAGCAGCCTGAACAGGGGGTCCTACGAGCAGTACTTC. As protein: CASSLNRGSYEQYF.

The rearrangement joins TRBV4-1 to TRBJ2-4; 9 bases match TRBD1. CDR1 and CDR2 from the germline V gene are MGHRA and YSYEKL. CDR3 size: 15 residues. Germline trimming cut 0 bases from V and 6 bases from J; bases unmatched to any gene: 3. The CDR3 is CASSQEQGAGNIQYF. CDR3 bases: TGCGCCAGCAGCCAAGAACAGGGGGCGGGAAACATTCAGTACTTC.

V gene TRBV2 combines with J gene TRBJ1-2; TRBD1 might be the D (5 bases). The CDR3 is made up of 15 amino acids. Germline assignment: CDR1 SNHLY and CDR2 FYNNEI. Trimming cost V 2 bases and J 4 bases, with 14 bases left between them. CDR3 DNA: TGTGCCAGCAGTGAACGGGTTTTCGACAGCTATGGCTACACCTTC. Amino acid sequence: CASSERVFDSYGYTF.

The V call is TRBV10-3, the J call TRBJ1-6, with D unclear. Trimming took 7 bases from V and 7 from J, leaving 11 bases between them. Germline CDR1 and CDR2: ENHRY and SYGVKD. This CDR3 has 13 residues. CDR3 in amino acids: CAIKFELNSPLHF. CDR3 in DNA: TGTGCCATCAAATTCGAGTTGAATTCACCCCTCCACTTT.

V usage is TRBV7-6 and J usage is TRBJ2-3, with 10 bases matching TRBD2. Germline loops: CDR1 SGHVS, CDR2 FNYEAQ. The CDR3 spans 17 residues. With 5 bases clipped from V and 0 bases from J, the junction kept 8 bases outside the gene matches. The CDR3 spells CASSPVAGGLSTDTQYF. CDR3 in DNA: TGTGCCAGCAGCCCTGTAGCGGGGGGCCTCAGCACAGATACGCAGTATTTT.

The CDR3 DNA sequence: TGTGCCAGCAGTTTCGACGGGGAAGCCGGGGAGCTGTTTTTT. Residues: CASSFDGEAGELFF. The J gene is TRBJ2-2, the V gene TRBV28; D is perhaps TRBD2 (5 bases). The V gene lost 3 bases and the J gene lost 6 bases, with 11 bases spanning the gap. Germline values: CDR1 MDHEN, CDR2 SYDVKM. The CDR3 loop spans 14 amino acids.

This clone was observed a few times. This rearrangement joins TRBV12-3 or TRBV12-4 to TRBJ1-2, with a possible D match to TRBD1 (6 bases). The CDR3 is 13 amino acids. Between the trimmed V and J ends, which lost 6 bases and 3 bases, there was a span of 11 bases. The CDR3 nucleotides read TGTGCCAGCAGCCCCGGACAGCACTATGGCTACACCTTC. Translation: CASSPGQHYGYTF.

In the case of this clone: Its ends do not fully match the called genes, so a read error is possible. The chain has TRBV28 and TRBJ1-6, with D uncertain. Germline V CDR1 and CDR2: MDHEN, SYDVKM. CDR3 length equals 13 residues. In DNA, the CDR3 is TGTGCCAGCAGTTGGTACTATTATTCACCCCTCCACTTT. It translates to CASSWYYYSPLHF.

The rearrangement links TRBV28 to TRBJ1-1, with no clear D. Germline-derived CDR1 and CDR2 are MDHEN and SYDVKM. The V end lost 5 bases, the J end lost 4 bases, and 14 bases lay between the germline ends. This CDR3 has 14 amino acids. The CDR3 coding sequence is TGTGCCAGCAGTCTACTGGACGGACTCACTGAAGCTTTCTTT. Its protein is CASSLLDGLTEAFF.

The rearrangement joins TRBV7-2 to TRBJ1-5; weak D call: TRBD1 (6 bases). Germline values: CDR1 SGHTA, CDR2 FQGNSA. This CDR3 is 15 amino acids long. The V and J ends lost 6 bases and 0 bases respectively, with 12 bases between them. The CDR3 loop is CASSTTGYSNQPQHF. The CDR3 nucleotides are TGTGCCAGCAGTACGACAGGATATAGCAATCAGCCCCAGCATTTT.

The J gene is TRBJ1-4, the V gene TRBV6-5; 9 bases agree with TRBD1. V was pared by 6 bases and J by 7 bases, with 9 bases of the junction left unmatched. From germline, CDR1 is MNHEY and CDR2 SVGAGI. The CDR3 is 15 residues long. The CDR3 spells CASRRTGTGFEKLFF. CDR3 bases: TGTGCCAGCAGACGTACCGGGACAGGGTTTGAAAAACTGTTTTTT.

This clone has more than one count but fewer than ten. This chain links TRBV4-1 with TRBJ1-1; no clear D gene. Per germline, CDR1 MGHRA and CDR2 YSYEKL. The CDR3 totals 10 residues. The CDR3 sequence: CAIGNTEAFF. The CDR3 coding sequence is TGCGCTATCGGGAACACTGAAGCTTTCTTT.

The chain links TRBV21-1 to TRBJ2-2; TRBD1, the table's D call, lacks a check against the DNA. TRBV21-1 is listed as a pseudogene. The CDR3 has 12 residues. The CDR3 loop reads CASRGQIGELFF. The CDR3 DNA reads as TGTGCCAGCAGGGGACAGATCGGGGAGCTGTTTTTT.

This clone was observed a few times. This chain joins TRBV6-2 or TRBV6-3 and TRBJ1-1; tentatively, D is TRBD1 (5 bases). CDR1 and CDR2 from the germline V gene are MNHEY and SVGEGT. Trimming took 2 bases from V and 2 from J, leaving 9 bases between them. The CDR3 totals 14 residues. The CDR3 here is CASSYRGGNTEAFF. As DNA, the CDR3 is TGTGCCAGCAGTTACCGGGGGGGTAACACTGAAGCTTTCTTT.

The V gene is TRBV11-3, the J gene TRBJ1-4; D remains unclear. The CDR3 is 13 residues long. Trimming took off 1 base at V and 5 bases at J, with 5 bases between the two ends. Per germline, CDR1 SGHNT and CDR2 YENEEA. In nucleotides, the CDR3 is TGTGCCAGCAGCTTAGCCCCGAATGAAAAACTGTTTTTT. It encodes CASSLAPNEKLFF.

The rearrangement joins TRBV6-5 to TRBJ2-1; TRBD2 agrees at 10 bases. Germline CDR1 is MNHEY and CDR2 is SVGAGI. The CDR3 runs 14 residues. With V trimmed by 7 bases and J by 8 bases, 8 bases remained unmatched. CDR3 region: CASTSPSGGYEQFF. The CDR3 nucleotides read TGTGCCAGCACTTCCCCTAGCGGGGGCTATGAGCAGTTCTTC.

Only one count was recorded for this clone. This chain connects TRBV6-2 or TRBV6-3 to TRBJ1-2; D perhaps matches TRBD1 (6 bases). The V end lost 5 bases, the J end lost 13 bases, and 32 bases lay between the germline ends. This CDR3 contains 17 residues. Germline loops: CDR1 MNHEY, CDR2 SVGEGT. The CDR3 spells CASSLDGQTALMGAVTF. Here the CDR3 DNA reads TGTGCCAGCAGTCTTGACGGACAGACGGCCCTAATGGGGGCGGTCACCTTC.

This clone was counted once. This CDR3 is CATSDPRTGAFGGYTF. In nucleotides, the CDR3 is TGTGCCACCAGTGATCCCCGGACAGGGGCGTTCGGTGGCTACACCTTC. This chain joins TRBV24-1 and TRBJ1-2; 9 positions agree with TRBD1. CDR1 and CDR2 (germline): KGHDR, SFDVKD. V shed 3 bases, J shed 7 bases, and the junction held 11 bases outside the gene matches. The CDR3 covers 16 residues.

The chain links TRBV3-1 (or the pseudogene TRBV3-2) to TRBJ2-5; D might be TRBD2 (6 bases). Germline loops: CDR1 LGHDT, CDR2 YNNKEL (reference sequence). The CDR3 is made up of 15 amino acids. V was shortened by 6 bases and J by 4 bases, with 18 bases between the two germline ends. The CDR3 sequence is CASSQWDSKLETQYF. The CDR3 region has the DNA TGTGCCAGCAGTCAATGGGACTCGAAACTAGAGACCCAGTACTTC.